This TCR beta chain derives from a study of blood T cell repertoires in COVID-19. The overall study: The United States, Italy and Spain provided the acute and convalescent COVID-19 samples.

The Seattle patients, enrolled during active infection, were followed longitudinally. This clone was seen ten or more times. Deletions cut 2 bases from V and 8 bases from J, with 13 bases between. This CDR3 is 15 amino acids long. The germline V gene has CDR1 MNHEY and CDR2 SMNVEV (reference sequence). Authors' methods: Scientists estimated how many nucleated cells there were by amplifying reference gene primers. The data were produced by immunoSEQ multiplex PCR, yet TCRdb's version contains in-frame clones alone and is incomplete. That table is the source of V, J and clone size, and D and trimming were worked out from the DNA. This sample carries approximately 93,000 clones, 74% of them seen once, and the ten largest clones take roughly 4%.

The source is a man aged 65 to 85 with COVID-19, enrolled during active disease. The chain has TRBV27 and TRBJ1-6; D not certain. Sequenced: peripheral blood. CDR3 region: CASSLINGGDSPLHF. CDR3 sequence (DNA): TGTGCCAGCAGTTTAATTAACGGCGGGGATTCACCCCTCCACTTT.